Below are 17 T cell receptor beta chains sequenced from a single sample in a study of Ad26.COV2.S vaccination and SARS-CoV-2 variants. Treatment described: 19 received Ad26.COV2.S at low or high dose, single or two shots; 5 received placebo; per-sample allocation not given. It was on day 63 after the first vaccine or placebo injection that samples were taken. The method was immunoSEQ multiplex PCR; TCRdb's version includes in-frame clones alone and lacks a portion of them. This table has about half a million clones, 80% to 90% appearing once. Here the sequenced sample was peripheral blood, taken in a trial of Ad26.COV2.S vaccine versus placebo. These receptor sequences come from a person aged 18 to 65 who received the Ad26.COV2.S COVID-19 vaccine or a placebo.

This clone appeared a single time. The chain combines TRBV23-1 with TRBJ1-3, with D tentatively TRBD1 (6 bases). TRBV23-1 is treated as an ORF (open reading frame) with a function not yet certain. V was shortened by 4 bases and J by 6 bases, with 22 bases between the two germline ends. There are 17 residues in the CDR3. CDR3 amino acids: CASSLGTKDGDLNTIYF. DNA of the CDR3: TGCGCCAGCAGTCTCGGGACAAAGGACGGCGACTTAAACACCATATATTTT.

The rearrangement joins TRBV28 to TRBJ1-2; D possibly corresponds to TRBD1 (6 bases). This CDR3 has 14 residues. From germline, CDR1 is MDHEN and CDR2 SYDVKM. Trimming removed 4 bases from V and 5 bases from J, with 14 bases in between. CDR3 amino acids: CASSSSGGHYGYTF. The CDR3 nucleotides read TGTGCCAGCAGTTCAAGTGGGGGGCATTATGGCTACACCTTC.

This clone was detected only once. V and J are TRBV7-9 and TRBJ1-2, with D perhaps matching TRBD1 (5 bases). Germline assignment: CDR1 SEHNR and CDR2 FQNEAQ (reference sequence). V was clipped by 2 bases and J by 4 bases, with 14 bases between them. The CDR3 is 15 amino acids. This chain's CDR3 is CASSLFGASVYGYTF. The CDR3 DNA reads TGTGCCAGCAGCTTATTCGGGGCCAGCGTCTATGGCTACACCTTC. The variable domain in full, completed from reference TRBV7-9 and TRBJ1-2, reads DTGVSQNPRHKITKRGQNVTFRCDPISEHNRLYWYRQTLGQGPEFLTYFQNEAQLEKSRLLSDRFSAERPKGSFSTLEIQRTEQGDSAMYLCASSLFGASVYGYTFGSGTRLTVV.

The chain recombines TRBV9 with TRBJ1-6; 8 bases match TRBD1. The CDR3 is 15 residues long. Trimming took 3 bases from V and 9 from J; bases not matched to a gene: 8. The germline CDR1 and CDR2 sequences are SGDLS and YYNGEE. CDR3 sequence reads: CASSAQGAAGSPLHF. CDR3 nucleotides: TGTGCCAGCAGCGCTCAGGGGGCGGCAGGTTCACCCCTCCACTTT.

The rearrangement uses TRBV27 and TRBJ2-3, with TRBD2 matching over 8 bases. CDR1 and CDR2 from the germline V gene are MNHEY and SMNVEV (reference sequence). Trimming took 9 bases from V and 4 from J; bases not matched to a gene: 15. The length of the CDR3 is 16 residues. The CDR3 bases are TGTGCCAGAATTCCGGGAGGTAGCGGGAACTCAGATACGCAGTATTTT. Its translation is CARIPGGSGNSDTQYF.

V is TRBV5-8 and J is TRBJ1-1; D is unresolved. The CDR3 length is 14 residues. V gave up 2 bases and J gave up 0 bases, with 8 bases separating them. Germline V gene data show CDR1 as SGHTS and CDR2 as YDEGEE. The CDR3: CASSLRWMNTEAFF. DNA of the CDR3: TGTGCCAGCAGCTTAAGATGGATGAACACTGAAGCTTTCTTT.

The chain carries TRBV7-3 and TRBJ2-6; no clear D gene. This CDR3 is 15 amino acids long. Germline CDR1 SGHTA, CDR2 FQGTGA. Trimming left V 7 bases short and J 0 bases short, with 10 bases between. The CDR3 DNA reads as TGTGCCAGCACCCTCGTGGCCTCTGGGGCCAACGTCCTGACTTTC. This encodes CASTLVASGANVLTF.

About this clone: Other DNA variants within this sample encode the same CDR3. The V call is TRBV6-2 or TRBV6-3, the J call TRBJ1-1; TRBD1 aligns across 9 bases. The V gene's germline CDR1 is MNHEY and CDR2 SVGEGT. The length of the CDR3 is 16 residues. V lost 2 bases and J lost 1; bases outside the gene matches: 5. In DNA, the CDR3 is TGTGCCAGCAGTTACACACCGGGACAGGGGAACACTGAAGCTTTCTTT. Amino acids: CASSYTPGQGNTEAFF.

The V call is TRBV15, the J call TRBJ2-1, with D possibly called TRBD1 or TRBD2 (5 bases each). The ends were cut back, 0 bases at V and 6 bases at J, with 12 bases in the middle. Per the germline V gene, CDR1 is LNHNV and CDR2 is YYDKDF (reference sequence). The CDR3 extends over 15 amino acids. The CDR3 here is CATSRDGTLGNEQFF. CDR3 nucleotide sequence: TGTGCCACCAGCAGAGATGGGACCCTCGGCAATGAGCAGTTCTTC.

The V gene is TRBV4-2, the J gene TRBJ1-1, with D unresolved. V gave up 3 bases and J gave up 1 base, with 15 bases separating them. The CDR3 totals 16 residues. CDR1 is LGHNA, CDR2 YNFKEQ, per germline. CDR3 sequence reads: CASSHPEGLGNTEAFF. DNA for the CDR3: TGTGCCAGCAGCCACCCTGAAGGGCTAGGGAACACTGAAGCTTTCTTT.

On this clone itself: Other DNA sequences in this sample translate to the same CDR3. The V and J genes are TRBV18 and TRBJ2-1; 11 bases agree with TRBD2. The CDR3 is 16 amino acids. V trimming: 3 bases; J trimming: 6 bases; junction bases outside the gene matches: 7. CDR1 is KGHSH and CDR2 is LQKENI in the germline V gene. The CDR3 nucleotides read TGTGCCAGCTCACCTCGCGGAACTAGCGGGAGCAATGAGCAGTTCTTC. Translation: CASSPRGTSGSNEQFF. The full variable domain, in which reference TRBV18 and TRBJ2-1 provide the parts outside the CDR3, is NAGVMQNPRHLVRRRGQEARLRCSPMKGHSHVYWYRQLPEEGLKFMVYLQKENIIDESGMPKERFSAEFPKEGPSILRIQQVVRGDSAAYFCASSPRGTSGSNEQFFGPGTRLTVL.

The gene calls are TRBV9 and TRBJ2-2; a possible D gene is TRBD1 (6 bases). CDR1 and CDR2 from the germline V gene are SGDLS and YYNGEE. Trimming shortened V by 3 bases and J by 3 bases, and 15 bases separated the two germline ends. This CDR3 region has 16 residues. CDR3 region: CASSAAPQGHTGELFF. Written as DNA, the CDR3 is TGTGCCAGCAGCGCGGCCCCACAGGGTCACACCGGGGAGCTGTTTTTT. The full variable domain, its missing parts supplied by reference TRBV9 and TRBJ2-2, is DSGVTQTPKHLITATGQRVTLRCSPRSGDLSVYWYQQSLDQGLQFLIQYYNGEERAKGNILERFSAQQFPDLHSELNLSSLELGDSALYFCASSAAPQGHTGELFFGEGSRLTVL.

The chain combines TRBV4-1 with TRBJ2-7; 11 bases agree with TRBD1. CDR3 length: 15 residues. The germline gives CDR1 MGHRA, CDR2 YSYEKL. Trimming cost V 4 bases and J 2 bases; bases outside gene matches: 4. This CDR3 is CASSPAGQGAYEQYF. CDR3 sequence (DNA): TGCGCCAGCAGCCCAGCGGGACAGGGGGCCTACGAGCAGTACTTC.

The rearrangement links TRBV5-6 to TRBJ2-6; D is uncertain. V gave up 0 bases and J gave up 0 bases, with 7 bases separating them. Per the germline V gene, CDR1 is SGHDT and CDR2 is YYEEEE. This CDR3 spans 16 amino acids. CDR3 nucleotide sequence: TGTGCCAGCAGCTTGGGACACACCTCTGGGGCCAACGTCCTGACTTTC. Translating it yields CASSLGHTSGANVLTF.

This clone occurred a few times. The chain links TRBV25-1 to TRBJ2-3, with a tentative D call TRBD2 (7 bases). CDR1 is MGHDK and CDR2 is SYGVNS in the germline V gene. This CDR3 is built from 15 residues. Trimming left V 0 bases short and J 4 bases short, with 11 bases between. The CDR3 DNA reads TGTGCCAGCAGTGAATATGGGGGGGGCCCAGATACGCAGTATTTT. Amino acid sequence: CASSEYGGGPDTQYF.

The J gene is TRBJ2-7, the V gene TRBV18; weak D call: TRBD2 (5 bases). Germline CDR1 KGHSH, CDR2 LQKENI. The CDR3 loop spans 16 amino acids. V lost 1 base and J 6 bases, leaving 19 bases between the germline ends. The CDR3 protein is CASSPLRGPNPLEQYF. CDR3 coding DNA: TGTGCCAGCTCACCACTTCGGGGTCCCAATCCCCTCGAGCAGTACTTC. The full variable domain, its missing parts supplied by reference TRBV18 and TRBJ2-7, is NAGVMQNPRHLVRRRGQEARLRCSPMKGHSHVYWYRQLPEEGLKFMVYLQKENIIDESGMPKERFSAEFPKEGPSILRIQQVVRGDSAAYFCASSPLRGPNPLEQYFGPGTRLTVT.

The chain joins TRBV9 to TRBJ1-2; D is uncertain. Germline V lookup: CDR1 SGDLS, CDR2 YYNGEE. Trimming left V 3 bases short and J 0 bases short, with 15 bases between. The CDR3 has 16 amino acids. In nucleotides, the CDR3 is TGTGCCAGCAGCGGATCCGGACTAGAGGCTAACTATGGCTACACCTTC. It translates to CASSGSGLEANYGYTF.